This TCR beta chain was observed in a study of blood T cell repertoires in COVID-19. The CDR3 contains 14 residues. The germline V and J ends were trimmed by 2 bases and 4 bases, with 11 bases remaining between them. The germline V gene has CDR1 MNHEY and CDR2 SVGAGI. This clone was picked up one time. Clones were sequenced by immunoSEQ multiplex PCR, and TCRdb holds only the in-frame ones, with some missing. The sample records more than 60,000 clones, 65% to 85% being singletons. The chain couples TRBV6-5 to TRBJ1-2, with a tentative D call TRBD1 (6 bases). The sequence derives from a man in his 60s with active or convalescent COVID-19. Sample: peripheral blood. The CDR3 DNA sequence: TGTGCCAGCAGTTACGGGCAGGGGAGCTATGGCTACACCTTC. Translation gives CASSYGQGSYGYTF.